A single T cell receptor beta chain is shown here with its context. The antigen it binds to is not known. Qualities for individual bases were not recorded, and no much larger clone is one base off. Libraries were constructed by PCR. Instrument used: Illumina HiSeq 2500. TCR library preparation used molecular barcoding, with unique molecular identifiers applied to normalize quantification of the TCRbeta repertoire. TCRdb passed the public sequencing reads through fastp at Q25 and MiXCR, retaining productive beta sequences. Rows merge per CDR3 protein into single entries with the most common DNA and genes. The sample profile shows approximately 220,000 distinct CDR3 sequences; over 15% of them were found once. Clones ranked in the top ten supply approximately 40% of the sample. The source of the sample is a study of T-cell reconstitution after alpha-beta-depleted transplantation in children listed by TCRdb under 2016. With regard to the full study: The study quantitatively tracked T-cell immune reconstitution after TCRalphabeta/CD19-depleted allogeneic hematopoietic cell transplantation in children using TCR repertoire profiling.

General conclusions and limits of the study: In some patients, high TCRbeta diversity at day 60 was attributed to recipient T cells and intrathymic progenitors that had survived conditioning. The apparently early recovery of alphabetaT-cell counts about two months after transplant reportedly depended on only several hundred rapidly expanded clones that came from non-depleted graft cells. Over subsequent months, a decline in hyperexpanded clone frequencies was noted, and after one year, T-cell counts and TCRbeta diversity were mostly ascribed to newly produced T cells.

Relative to germline, V is 6 bases shorter and J is 8 bases shorter, with 20 bases between their ends. The CDR3 covers 15 residues, taking in both the cysteine and the phenylalanine. The read is trimmed to its CDR3 DNA, 45 bases read in frame from base 1. The treatment or condition label, as the study defines it: allogeneic hematopoietic cell transplantation with graft depleted of TCRalphabeta T cells and CD19 B cells. TCRalphabeta/CD19-depleted allogeneic hematopoietic cell grafts were given to the transplant recipients, all of whom were children. The chain joins TRBV12-3 or TRBV12-4 to TRBJ2-1; no D segment can be confidently identified. This specimen consisted of PBMCs, mostly from graft donor cells, obtained 360 days after TCRalphabeta/CD19-depleted stem cell transplant. The origin of this receptor is a male patient aged 2 to 9 who had a stem cell transplant for acute lymphoblastic leukemia, so the T cells may come from the graft donor. The CDR3 region reads CASSDPADGRDEQFF. The DNA sequence is TGTGCCAGCAGCGATCCCGCGGACGGTCGGGATGAGCAGTTCTTC.